Listed below are T cell receptor beta chains from one sample, sequenced in a study of control samples from healthy donors and cancer patients. Clones were read by immunoSEQ multiplex PCR, and TCRdb kept only the in-frame ones, dropping some. Of tens of thousands of clones listed, roughly nine tenths are singletons. The sequenced sample was blood. These receptor sequences come from a woman aged 60 to 75 in good health. The CDR3 runs from the conserved cysteine through the conserved F or W. Fields, in order: V gene, D gene, J gene, clone size, CDR3 protein, CDR3 DNA. The D gene is left open where the match is weak. For some rows the clone size is stated as once, few or many, or as a class when expanded; others skip it.

>TRBV30|.|TRBJ1-5|.
CAWSVRDRQPQHF
TGTGCCTGGAGTGTAAGGGATCGTCAGCCCCAGCATTTT
>TRBV10-3|.|TRBJ1-6|.
CAISGTARRGSSPLHF
TGTGCCATCAGTGGAACCGCTAGGAGGGGGAGTTCACCCCTCCACTTT
>TRBV16|.|TRBJ1-2|many
CASSRWEFRQGYGYTF
TGTGCCAGCAGCCGATGGGAGTTTCGGCAGGGTTACGGCTACACCTTC
>TRBV3-1/TRBV3-2|.|TRBJ1-6|.
CASSPRGGRRNSPLHF
TGTGCCAGCAGTCCGAGGGGGGGGAGGAGGAATTCACCCCTCCACTTT
>TRBV18|.|TRBJ1-3|.
CASSPRESSGNTIYF
TGTGCCAGCTCACCGAGAGAGAGCTCTGGAAACACCATATATTTT
>TRBV28|TRBD1|TRBJ1-5|.
CAIKGQGLGNQPQHF
TGTGCCATCAAAGGACAGGGGTTAGGCAATCAGCCCCAGCATTTT
>TRBV7-9|TRBD1|TRBJ1-2|.
CASSSGQGISYGYTF
TGTGCCAGCAGCTCTGGACAGGGGATTTCGTATGGCTACACCTTC
>TRBV7-6|.|TRBJ1-4|.
CASSPGRAVEKLFF
TGTGCCAGCAGCCCGGGACGGGCCGTCGAAAAACTGTTTTTT
>TRBV5-5|TRBD1|TRBJ2-5|once
CASSRTGGEETQYF
TGTGCCAGCAGCCGTACAGGGGGCGAAGAGACCCAGTACTTC
>TRBV7-9|.|TRBJ1-2|.
CASSGVDTANYGYTF
TGTGCCAGCAGCGGGGTGGACACAGCTAACTATGGCTACACCTTC
>TRBV5-1|.|TRBJ2-5|.
CASSLEGETQYF
TGCGCCAGCAGCTTGGAGGGGGAGACCCAGTACTTC
>TRBV11-3|TRBD1|TRBJ1-1|.
CASSLLGTVAEAFF
TGTGCCAGCAGCTTACTCGGGACAGTTGCTGAAGCTTTCTTT
>TRBV19|.|TRBJ2-7|.
CASRAGGNEQYF
TGTGCCAGTAGGGCCGGGGGTAACGAGCAGTACTTC
>TRBV3-1/TRBV3-2|.|TRBJ2-7|few
CASSQGLSYEQYF
TGTGCCAGCAGCCAGGGACTCTCCTACGAGCAGTACTTC
>TRBV28|TRBD2|TRBJ2-1|.
CASRPSKGPGGNEQFF
TGTGCCAGCAGACCCAGCAAGGGTCCGGGGGGGAATGAGCAGTTCTTC
>TRBV2|TRBD1|TRBJ1-6|few
CASSTGGAGSLNSPLHF
TGTGCCAGCAGTACAGGGGGAGCTGGTTCTTTAAATTCACCCCTCCACTTT
>TRBV21-1|.|TRBJ2-7|.
CARVGLWEQYF
TGTGCCAGGGTTGGTCTGTGGGAGCAGTACTTC
>TRBV30|TRBD2|TRBJ2-1|.
CAWSVGSGGEQFF
TGTGCCTGGAGTGTAGGTAGCGGGGGGGAGCAGTTCTTC
>TRBV10-2|.|TRBJ1-2|once
CASSESVWSGSTF
TGCGCCAGCAGTGAGTCGGTGTGGTCCGGTTCCACCTTC
>TRBV23-1|TRBD1|TRBJ1-4|.
CASSQSSSEYRGNEKLFF
TGCGCCAGCAGTCAAAGTAGTTCGGAATACAGGGGGAATGAAAAACTGTTTTTT
>TRBV3-1/TRBV3-2|.|TRBJ1-2|.
CASSLQGGSWGYTF
TGTGCCAGCAGTTTACAAGGCGGGTCCTGGGGCTACACCTTC
>TRBV7-9|TRBD2|TRBJ2-3|.
CASSSLSSTSGRASHTQYF
TGTGCCAGCAGCTCCCTCTCGTCGACTAGCGGGAGGGCCTCGCATACGCAGTATTTT
>TRBV3-1/TRBV3-2|.|TRBJ1-1|.
CASSRQLDTEAFF
TGTGCCAGCAGCCGACAATTAGACACTGAAGCTTTCTTT
>TRBV27|TRBD2|TRBJ2-1|.
CASRSPSLAGKYNEQFF
TGTGCCAGCAGGTCTCCTTCGCTAGCGGGTAAATACAATGAGCAGTTCTTC
>TRBV29-1|TRBD1|TRBJ2-3|once
CSVIGTTGPTDTQYF
TGCAGCGTCATCGGAACGACAGGGCCCACAGATACGCAGTATTTT
>TRBV5-6|.|TRBJ1-1|.
CASSLFSGTPVHSTEAFF
TGTGCCAGCAGCTTGTTTTCGGGGACGCCGGTCCATTCCACTGAAGCTTTCTTT
>TRBV2|.|TRBJ1-2|.
CASSSRKVYGYTF
TGTGCCAGCAGTTCTAGGAAGGTCTATGGCTACACCTTC
>TRBV10-3|TRBD1|TRBJ1-1|.
CAISARQGGNTEAFF
TGTGCCATCAGCGCCCGACAGGGGGGGAACACTGAAGCTTTCTTT
>TRBV2|.|TRBJ1-1|.
CASSGGVGMNTEAFF
TGTGCCAGCAGTGGAGGCGTCGGCATGAACACTGAAGCTTTCTTT
>TRBV11-2|.|TRBJ2-3|few
CASSLILRAFGGTQYF
TGTGCCAGCAGCTTAATCTTAAGGGCCTTCGGGGGTACGCAGTATTTT
>TRBV7-6|.|TRBJ2-1|.
CASSVYNEQFF
TGTGCCAGCAGCGTCTACAATGAGCAGTTCTTC
>TRBV6-5|.|TRBJ1-3|.
CASTYGAYSGSTIYF
TGTGCCAGCACCTACGGGGCTTACTCTGGAAGCACCATATATTTT
>TRBV7-9|TRBD1|TRBJ1-3|.
CASSLNRGQGNTIYF
TGTGCCAGCAGCTTGAACAGGGGGCAAGGAAACACCATATATTTT
>TRBV7-2|TRBD1|TRBJ1-2|.
CASSLETGVYGYTF
TGTGCCAGCAGCTTAGAAACAGGGGTGTATGGCTACACCTTC
>TRBV6-1|.|TRBJ1-6|once
CASSDNRASPLHF
TGTGCCAGCAGTGACAACAGGGCTTCACCCCTCCACTTT
>TRBV5-1|.|TRBJ1-5|.
CASSVLGDQPQHF
TGCGCCAGCAGCGTACTGGGGGATCAGCCCCAGCATTTT
>TRBV30|.|TRBJ1-5|.
CAWSQGGDSNQPQHF
TGTGCCTGGAGCCAGGGTGGGGATAGCAATCAGCCCCAGCATTTT
>TRBV7-9|TRBD1|TRBJ2-7|.
CASSSRTGYQYF
TGTGCCAGCAGCTCCCGGACAGGGTATCAGTACTTC
>TRBV7-2|.|TRBJ1-6|.
CASSLGSGWGNSPLHF
TGTGCCAGCAGCTTAGGGTCAGGGTGGGGGAATTCACCCCTCCACTTT
>TRBV5-3|TRBD2|TRBJ2-2|.
CARSPFTHMGLAGAFYTGELFF
TGTGCCAGAAGCCCATTCACCCATATGGGACTAGCGGGGGCCTTTTACACCGGGGAGCTGTTTTTT
>TRBV2|TRBD1|TRBJ1-2|.
CASSGTGGNYGYTF
TGTGCCAGCAGCGGGACAGGGGGCAACTATGGCTACACCTTC
>TRBV28|.|TRBJ2-5|.
CASTPAGTGQETQYF
TGTGCCAGTACCCCCGCCGGGACCGGTCAAGAGACCCAGTACTTC
>TRBV7-2|TRBD1|TRBJ2-2|.
CASSRGTGGTGELFF
TGTGCCAGCAGCAGAGGGACAGGGGGCACCGGGGAGCTGTTTTTT
>TRBV27|.|TRBJ1-5|.
CASKGAGGSNQPQHF
TGTGCCAGCAAAGGGGCTGGGGGGAGCAATCAGCCCCAGCATTTT
>TRBV4-1|.|TRBJ1-2|once
CASSPRALYGYTF
TGCGCCAGCAGCCCCCGGGCCCTCTATGGCTACACCTTC
>TRBV5-1|.|TRBJ1-5|.
CASRLLPGAQPQHF
TGCGCCAGCAGGTTACTTCCGGGGGCTCAGCCCCAGCATTTT
>TRBV25-1|.|TRBJ2-7|.
CASSGEDRISYEQYF
TGTGCCAGCAGTGGGGAAGACAGGATTTCCTACGAGCAGTACTTC
>TRBV7-2|.|TRBJ1-2|.
CASSHYSPRTTGYGYTF
TGTGCCAGCAGCCACTATAGCCCTCGAACGACGGGTTATGGCTACACCTTC
>TRBV6-5|.|TRBJ2-7|.
CASSGRVPHEQYF
TGTGCCAGCTCAGGCAGGGTCCCCCACGAGCAGTACTTC
>TRBV6-6|TRBD2|TRBJ2-1|once
CASSFRLAGVFEQFF
TGTGCCAGCAGTTTTCGACTAGCGGGAGTCTTCGAGCAGTTCTTC
>TRBV11-2|.|TRBJ2-3|.
CASSLMGPTSTDTQYF
TGTGCCAGCAGCTTAATGGGGCCAACTAGCACAGATACGCAGTATTTT
>TRBV27|.|TRBJ2-2|.
CASGRGARPNTGELFF
TGTGCCAGCGGCCGTGGGGCCCGCCCGAACACCGGGGAGCTGTTTTTT
>TRBV6-5|.|TRBJ1-1|.
CASSLTVNTEAFF
TGTGCCAGCAGTTTGACCGTGAACACTGAAGCTTTCTTT
>TRBV6-5|TRBD2|TRBJ2-7|.
CASRRVAGPSYEQYF
TGTGCCAGCAGGAGAGTAGCGGGACCTTCCTACGAGCAGTACTTC
>TRBV28|.|TRBJ1-5|few
CASSPSGGLDQPQHF
TGTGCCAGCAGTCCGAGCGGGGGGCTGGATCAGCCCCAGCATTTT